This TCR beta chain was observed in a study of blood T cells in healthy people across ages. The overall study: Capture via template switching afforded approximately one barcoded beta molecule per two T cells. General observations from the study: The percentage of naive T cells correlated strongly with TCR beta diversity.

The sample holds a few counts of this clonotype. Its specificity is not known. Isolation of PBMCs gave at least 7 million cells per sample. A second PCR, run for about 6 to 11 cycles, used a sample-barcoded 5' primer plus a J-beta primer mix. TCRdb redid the calling of the 5' RACE reads with MiXCR, one entry per CDR3 protein. This sample has around 900,000 distinct CDR3 sequences, with around 28% found just once. Germline trimming cut 2 bases from V and 2 bases from J; bases unmatched to any gene: 15. This CDR3 is 19 amino acids long. Germline CDR1 reads SGHTA; CDR2 reads FQGNSA. Source material: blood. This sequence was found in a woman aged 80 or older in good health. The chain links TRBV7-2 to TRBJ2-3, with 8 bases that match TRBD2. CDR3 sequence reads: CASSLRRVGSGDPTDTQYF. The CDR3 DNA reads TGTGCCAGCAGCTTAAGGAGAGTGGGTAGCGGGGACCCCACAGATACGCAGTATTTT. The full variable domain, completed using reference TRBV7-2 and TRBJ2-3, is GAGVSQSPSNKVTEKGKDVELRCDPISGHTALYWYRQSLGQGLEFLIYFQGNSAPDKSGLPSDRFSAERTGGSVSTLTIQRTQQEDSAVYLCASSLRRVGSGDPTDTQYFGPGTRLTVL.